This T cell receptor (beta chain) stems from a study of blood T cells in healthy people across ages. General study findings and limits: The long-lived group displayed more naive CD4+ cells, plus higher diversity, than the aged donors did.

In its sample, this clonotype was seen many times. Its specificity is not known. All donors came from Russia, were Caucasian and healthy, and spanned ages roughly 6 to 95. PCR was performed a second time for about 7 to 11 cycles using a sample-barcoded 5' primer and a J-beta primer mix. TCRdb re-called the 5' RACE reads with MiXCR, one entry per CDR3 protein. The data contain about 930,000 distinct CDR3 sequences, around 29% of them singletons. The CDR3 loop spans 12 amino acids. Between the trimmed V and J ends, which lost 4 bases and 5 bases, there was a span of 9 bases. This same sample was also part of a study on T cells of mothers and their children.

The sequence was collected from a middle-aged woman in good health. The material sequenced was blood. The chain has TRBV12-3 or TRBV12-4 and TRBJ2-7; D remains unclear. The CDR3 sequence is CASSSFPHEQYF. The CDR3 region has the DNA TGTGCCAGCAGTTCTTTTCCCCACGAGCAGTACTTC.